The present entry profiles one T cell receptor (beta chain) with its context. This receptor's antigen is unknown. The record has no base qualities; no much larger clone is one base away. The sample originates from a study of long-term antiretroviral therapy in people with HIV (dated by TCRdb to between 2022 and 2023). For context, the study as a whole: Collection of the earliest samples took place about a decade ahead of the 2015 WHO recommendation for immediate ART, at a time when ART was typically delayed until CD4 counts fell. Whether ART initiation and durable HIV suppression were associated with changes in peripheral blood TRB repertoire composition and diversity was tested in a retrospective serial study. The cohort contributed 150 to 200 cryopreserved PBMC samples from around 33 adults with confirmed HIV infection, collected serially over a mean of about six years (range 1-12). Of the roughly 30 participants with HIV, about twelve were female. Test extractions of a monoclonal T-cell line alongside some 35 polyclonal samples showed no cross-contamination during QIAcube processing. Overall results and qualifications from the work: Since PBMC availability was limited, sequencing covered only the TCR beta chain, with no alpha chain pairing. Expanded TRB clones identified before ART initiation dominated the repertoire at all time points, although this dominance fluctuated and declined in many PLHIV after ART. The samples span the years 2004 to 2017, and the ART regimens used at that time may not be as effective as current regimens. Narrower CDR3 length ranges were observed in HIV repertoires than in controls, and an antigen-experienced repertoire with only a slight naive shift after ART was suggested by the network structure. Inferences about post-ART repertoire changes were limited because no data were available on ART adherence, viral resistance or therapy changes. Because pre-ART samples had limited cell numbers, profiling was done on unsorted PBMC rather than on sorted CD4+ and CD8+ T cells. Starting ART was linked to a significant rise in TRB diversity, yet even after long-term ART the diversity remained significantly lower than in transplant donor controls.

Sequencing of the TRB variable region was done with the immunoSEQ hsTCRB v3.0 assay at survey level resolution. A depth of about 35,000-50,000 T-cell genomes per sample was targeted for TRB sequencing. TRB libraries were pooled and sequenced on an Illumina MiSeq using a v3 150-cycle kit. The study's processing was this. Repertoire analysis ran in R within a reproducible Nextflow workflow covering QC, data transformation and analysis. LymphoSeq2, an R package for exploring AIRR-Seq data, was used to implement the custom analyses. A handful of samples that produced fewer than 5000 total TRB sequences were removed, so approximately 190 HIV repertoires were analyzed. Of the roughly 190 retained HIV repertoires, over 55 were collected before and about 130 after ART initiation. Repertoires were downsampled to 5000 TRB nucleotide sequences, and summary statistics were averaged over 100 downsampling iterations. TRB sequences were retained for analysis only if CDR3 regions of at least seven amino acids were present. Two measures captured diversity: a Shannon entropy-derived clonality score and the Gini coefficient. Repertoire networks linked the top 5000 CDR3 amino acid sequences whenever two sequences differed by an edit distance of one. For TRB CDR3 amino acid sequences, antigen specificity groups and MHC restriction were predicted with GLIPH2. Known CMV, EBV, HIV or tissue antigen associations were flagged by matching CDR3 amino acid sequences against VDJdb and McPAS-TCR. Pre-ART, post-ART and control groups were compared with Wilcoxon signed-rank tests and Holm-Bonferroni correction. This immuneACCESS table, as held by TCRdb, lists in-frame sequences with V and J called but not all clones. Of the missing ones, under half trace to an unresolved V gene in checked studies; the others have no known cause. V and J calls plus clone size are reproduced from that table; the DNA served to infer D and trimming. The sample table holds about 20,000 clones, of which 85% to 95% were seen once. More than 5.5% of the sample is in the top ten clones.

V sheds 7 bases and J sheds 1 base, leaving 25 bases between their ends. Counted from cysteine to phenylalanine, this CDR3 has 17 amino acids. The DNA shown is the 51-base CDR3, in frame from base 1. Via the germline V gene, CDR1 is SQVTM and CDR2 ANQGSEA. Inclusion was restricted to participants for whom at least one PBMC sample before ART initiation and at least two post-ART samples were available. Treatment was received in the United States of America by all participants with HIV. Before DNA extraction, cryopreserved samples of roughly 0.95-10 million PBMC were thawed and washed. At the time of the earliest PBMC sample for each participant with HIV, ages ranged from about 20 to 54 years. Each participant contributed PBMC samples from 1-4 timepoints before ART initiation and 2-8 timepoints after ART initiation, with a median of 7 samples. For every participant, serial HIV viral load, CD4+ T-cell count, ART history and demographic data were obtained. A Qiagen kit on a QIAcube was used to extract genomic DNA from unsorted PBMC, with samples processed in batches of 12.

Sequenced material: unsorted PBMCs, taken 4.4 years after starting antiretroviral therapy. The sequence was obtained from a woman aged 50 to 60 with HIV. The chain is assembled from TRBV29-1 and TRBJ1-1, with the D gene not confidently named. This receptor has the CDR3 CSAASGVLKSPNTEAFF. Here is the DNA: TGCAGCGCCGCTTCTGGAGTCTTAAAGTCTCCGAACACTGAAGCTTTCTTT.